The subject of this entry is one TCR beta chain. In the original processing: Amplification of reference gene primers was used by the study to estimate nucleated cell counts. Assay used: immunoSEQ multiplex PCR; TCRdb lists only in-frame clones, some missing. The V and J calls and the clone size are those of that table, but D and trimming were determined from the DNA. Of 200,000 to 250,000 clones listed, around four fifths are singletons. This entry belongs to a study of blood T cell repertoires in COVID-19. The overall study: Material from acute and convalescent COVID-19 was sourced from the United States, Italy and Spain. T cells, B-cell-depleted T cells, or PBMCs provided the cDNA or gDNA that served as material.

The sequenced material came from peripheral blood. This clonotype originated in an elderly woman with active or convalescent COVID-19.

The CDR3: CSATRTGEAFF. In DNA form, the CDR3 reads TGCAGTGCTACCAGGACAGGAGAAGCTTTCTTT. The chain uses TRBV20-1 and TRBJ1-1, with 7 bases aligning to TRBD1. The CDR3 is 11 amino acids. Germline CDR1 and CDR2: DFQATT and SNEGSKA (reference sequence). Trimming cost V 4 bases and J 8 bases; bases outside gene matches: 4.